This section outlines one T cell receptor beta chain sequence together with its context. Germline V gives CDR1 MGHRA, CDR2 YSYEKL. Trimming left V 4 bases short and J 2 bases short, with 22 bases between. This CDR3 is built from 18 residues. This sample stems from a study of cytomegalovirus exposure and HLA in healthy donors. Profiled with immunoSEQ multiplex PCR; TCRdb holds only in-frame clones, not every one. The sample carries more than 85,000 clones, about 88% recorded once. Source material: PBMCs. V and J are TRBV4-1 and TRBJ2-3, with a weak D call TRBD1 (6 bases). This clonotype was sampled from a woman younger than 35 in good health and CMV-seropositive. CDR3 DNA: TGCGCCAGCAGCCGACGGACGGTGGCAGGGGATATCACAGATACGCAGTATTTT. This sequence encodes CASSRRTVAGDITDTQYF.